This entry lists 7 T cell receptor beta chains sequenced from one sample in a study of T cell responses to AZD1222 COVID-19 vaccine. Libraries were prepared by immunoSEQ multiplex PCR; TCRdb keeps only in-frame clonotypes and omits some of them. The repertoire holds about 130,000 clones, with about nine tenths as singletons. The sequencing used peripheral blood, collected on day 0 of AZD1222 vaccination. Source of these receptors: an adult in good health.

The chain couples TRBV10-1 to TRBJ1-1, with D possibly matching TRBD1 (6 bases). V lost 6 bases, J lost 8 bases, and 25 bases lay in between. The CDR3 sequence is 16 residues long. Germline CDR1 and CDR2: WNHNN and SYGVQD (reference sequence). The CDR3 region has the DNA TGCGCCAGCAGCCCGTGGGGCGGAGGGGGTCCAATCGAAGCTTTCTTT. It encodes CASSPWGGGGPIEAFF.

This chain connects TRBV7-9 to TRBJ2-7; D is perhaps TRBD1 (6 bases). CDR3 length equals 13 residues. Germline CDR1 is SEHNR and CDR2 is FQNEAQ (reference sequence). The V gene lost 5 bases and the J gene lost 6 bases, with 14 bases spanning the gap. CDR3 bases: TGTGCCAGCAGCCCCCCGACAGGCGTCGAGCAGTACTTC. As protein: CASSPPTGVEQYF.

The J gene is TRBJ1-1, the V gene TRBV9; 7 bases are a match to TRBD1. Germline CDR1 SGDLS, CDR2 YYNGEE. The CDR3 length is 15 residues. V lost 0 bases to trimming and J lost 11 bases; unmatched junction nucleotides: 13. The CDR3: CASSVGRRDSVQAFF. The DNA for the CDR3 is TGTGCCAGCAGCGTAGGCAGGAGGGACAGCGTACAGGCTTTCTTT.

The rearrangement uses TRBV5-6 and TRBJ2-7, with D perhaps matching TRBD2 (6 bases). The V gene lost 0 bases and the J gene lost 0 bases, with 10 bases spanning the gap. Germline V gene lookup returns CDR1 SGHDT and CDR2 YYEEEE. CDR3 length equals 15 residues. The CDR3 bases are TGTGCCAGCAGCTTGGGCGGGGCGTTCTCCTACGAGCAGTACTTC. It translates to CASSLGGAFSYEQYF.

The rearrangement uses TRBV29-1 and TRBJ2-2; possibly TRBD1 or TRBD2 for D (5 bases each). Germline CDR1 is SQVTM and CDR2 is ANQGSEA. The germline V and J ends were trimmed by 7 bases and 8 bases, with 17 bases remaining between them. The CDR3 runs to 13 residues. The CDR3 spells CSARGTGLGELFF. DNA of the CDR3: TGCAGCGCCAGAGGGACCGGTTTAGGGGAGCTGTTTTTT.

The chain has TRBV7-2 and TRBJ1-4; no clear D gene. CDR3 size: 14 residues. Germline CDR1 reads SGHTA; CDR2 reads FQGNSA. Trimming removed 5 bases at V and 8 bases at J, with 15 bases between. CDR3 in amino acids: CASSRTAYGEKLFF. In nucleotides, the CDR3 is TGTGCCAGCAGCCGGACTGCTTATGGGGAAAAACTGTTTTTT.

The CDR3: CASSQDFGGYTF. CDR3 DNA: TGCGCCAGCAGCCAAGATTTCGGTGGCTACACCTTC. The rearrangement uses TRBV4-1 and TRBJ1-2; D gene unclear. Germline V CDR1 and CDR2: MGHRA, YSYEKL. V gave up 0 bases and J gave up 7 bases, with 6 bases separating them. This CDR3 is 12 amino acids long.